Sequencing of this TCR beta chain was carried out in a study of T cells in Graves' hyperthyroidism and ophthalmopathy. There were TCR beta CDR3 regions amplified from RNA transcripts. An initial round of RT-PCR targeting the TCR CDR3 relied on the HTBI primer set. MiXCR, applied by TCRdb to the multiplex PCR reads, yields one record per CDR3 protein. The table includes approximately 400,000 distinct CDR3 sequences, more than 15% detected once. This clonotype was found many times. From germline, CDR1 is SGHTA and CDR2 FQGTGA. This CDR3 region has 13 residues. The J segment lost 5 bases and the V segment lost 4 bases, leaving 3 bases of the junction unmatched.

The sequencing sample was made of blood. The chain employs TRBV7-3 and TRBJ2-7, with 9 bases identical to TRBD1. The clonotype originates from a woman aged 18-35 years with Graves' hyperthyroidism. The CDR3 loop reads CASSWTGAHEQYF. CDR3 sequence (DNA): TGTGCCAGCAGCTGGACAGGGGCACACGAGCAGTACTTC.